What follows are 21 T cell receptor beta chains derived from one specimen sequenced in a study of T cells after yellow fever vaccination. TCRdb re-derived calls from the 5' RACE reads in MiXCR, one entry per CDR3 protein. Of about 63,000 distinct CDR3 sequences in the sample, approximately 7.4% were seen once. The sequences come from CD8+ T cells sorted from PBMCs, collected 15 days after the yellow fever booster vaccination. These receptors all come from a young man who received the YFV17D yellow fever vaccine.

This clonotype was found many times. The rearrangement joins TRBV9 to TRBJ2-7; TRBD2 aligns across 8 bases. J was trimmed by 2 bases and V by 0 bases; bases with no gene match: 7. Per germline, CDR1 SGDLS and CDR2 YYNGEE. This CDR3 spans 16 amino acids. The CDR3 region is CASSVGGSGGAYEQYF. CDR3 sequence (DNA): TGTGCCAGCAGCGTAGGAGGGAGCGGGGGTGCCTACGAGCAGTACTTC.

This clonotype was observed a handful of times. CDR3 residues: CASSYPGEANEKLFF. In DNA, the CDR3 is TGTGCCAGCAGTTACCCAGGCGAGGCGAATGAAAAACTGTTTTTT. The rearrangement uses TRBV6-2 or TRBV6-3 and TRBJ1-4, with D unclear. Germline V lookup: CDR1 MNHEY, CDR2 SVGEGT. CDR3 size: 15 residues. The V gene lost 2 bases and the J gene lost 5 bases, with 12 bases spanning the gap.

This clonotype has a count of ten or more. This chain links TRBV9 with TRBJ2-7, with D perhaps matching TRBD2 (5 bases). This CDR3 is 15 amino acids long. Trimming shortened V by 0 bases and J by 4 bases, and 14 bases separated the two germline ends. Germline-derived CDR1 and CDR2 are SGDLS and YYNGEE. The CDR3 coding sequence is TGTGCCAGCAGCGTAGCTGAGGGCGCGGTTTACGAGCAGTACTTC. Its protein product is CASSVAEGAVYEQYF.

This clonotype was detected ten times or more. The chain uses TRBV7-8 and TRBJ2-7, with a weak D call TRBD1 (6 bases). Germline V gives CDR1 SGHVS, CDR2 FQNEAQ. The CDR3 runs 13 residues. Trimming removed 1 base from V and 3 bases from J, with 7 bases in between. DNA for the CDR3: TGTGCCAGCAGCTTAGGACAGGACTACGAGCAGTACTTC. Encoded protein: CASSLGQDYEQYF.

There are a few counts of this clonotype. V gene TRBV20-1 combines with J gene TRBJ2-7; D possibly uses TRBD1 or TRBD2 (6 bases each). The CDR3 contains 13 residues. Germline loops: CDR1 DFQATT, CDR2 SNEGSKA (reference sequence). Between the trimmed V and J ends, which lost 1 base and 4 bases, there was a span of 11 bases. CDR3: CSARGVGGYEQYF. CDR3 coding DNA: TGCAGTGCTAGAGGAGTAGGGGGGTACGAGCAGTACTTC.

There are many counts of this clonotype. This chain uses TRBV6-2 or TRBV6-3 with TRBJ2-6; D remains ambiguous. This CDR3 has 12 amino acids. Looked up from germline, CDR1 is MNHEY and CDR2 is SVGEGT. Between the trimmed V and J ends, which lost 7 bases and 3 bases, there was a span of 4 bases. CDR3 loop: CASISGANVLTF. CDR3 nucleotides: TGTGCCAGCATTAGTGGGGCCAACGTCCTGACTTTC.

About this clonotype itself: One end of the junction varies from germline; a read error may be responsible. The chain carries TRBV12-3 or TRBV12-4 and TRBJ2-4; D tentatively fits TRBD1 or TRBD2 (6 bases each). The CDR3 spans 15 residues. CDR3 in DNA: TGTGCCAGCAGTCCACCTGCGACAGCGCGGGACATTCAGCACTTC. Its protein is CASSPPATARDIQHF.

The chain joins TRBV5-4 to TRBJ2-3, with 10 bases fitting TRBD1. This CDR3 contains 15 residues. Germline V gene data show CDR1 as SGHNT and CDR2 as YYREEE (reference sequence). The junction had 9 bases not matched to a gene; V was cut back by 5 bases and J by 6 bases. The CDR3 nucleotides read TGTGCCAGCAGACAGCCGGGACAGGGGACGGATACGCAGTATTTT. It translates to CASRQPGQGTDTQYF.

This clonotype appeared many times. The chain uses TRBV20-1 and TRBJ2-7; possibly TRBD2 for D (5 bases). The germline V gene encodes CDR1 DFQATT and CDR2 SNEGSKA (reference sequence). This CDR3 spans 14 amino acids. V was pared by 6 bases and J by 0 bases, with 15 bases between. The CDR3 spells CSAFPGNYSYEQYF. The CDR3 region has the DNA TGCAGTGCGTTTCCGGGAAACTACTCCTACGAGCAGTACTTC.

This chain joins TRBV7-3 and TRBJ2-2; D might be TRBD2 (6 bases). The CDR3 has 17 amino acids. Germline-derived CDR1 and CDR2 are SGHTA and FQGTGA. The V and J ends lost 3 bases and 2 bases respectively, with 16 bases between them. In DNA, the CDR3 is TGTGCCAGCAGCTTCTATACCGGGACTGATAACACCGGGGAGCTGTTTTTT. As protein: CASSFYTGTDNTGELFF. The whole variable domain, remainder taken from reference TRBV7-3 and TRBJ2-2, is GAGVSQTPSNKVTEKGKYVELRCDPISGHTALYWYRQSLGQGPEFLIYFQGTGAADDSGLPNDRFFAVRPEGSVSTLKIQRTERGDSAVYLCASSFYTGTDNTGELFFGEGSRLTVL.

This clonotype was observed a handful of times. The J gene is TRBJ2-1, the V gene TRBV4-3, with 7 positions matching TRBD2. Germline CDR1 and CDR2: LGHNA and YSLEER. CDR3 length: 13 residues. As DNA, the CDR3 is TGCGCAGCGGGGCGGACGCCCAATTCGGAGCAGTTCTTC. The encoded protein is CAAGRTPNSEQFF.

This clonotype was detected many times. The rearrangement uses TRBV7-9 and TRBJ2-1; D remains ambiguous. Germline V gene sequence: CDR1 SEHNR, CDR2 FQNEAQ (reference sequence). There are 13 residues in the CDR3. The germline V and J ends were trimmed by 5 bases and 7 bases, with 12 bases remaining between them. The DNA of the CDR3 is TGTGCCAGCAGCGTCATAACCGTGAATGAGCAGTTCTTC. Its protein product is CASSVITVNEQFF.

This clonotype was observed many times. The gene calls are TRBV6-5 and TRBJ2-1; TRBD1 aligns across 7 bases. The CDR3 is made up of 13 amino acids. Germline V lookup: CDR1 MNHEY, CDR2 SVGAGI. V was clipped by 8 bases and J by 6 bases; unmatched bases: 7. The CDR3 is CASSDRDPNEQFF. The CDR3 bases are TGTGCCAGCTCAGACAGGGATCCCAATGAGCAGTTCTTC.

This clonotype was observed many times. The chain is built from TRBV6-2 or TRBV6-3 and TRBJ2-1; D remains unclear. Germline V gene lookup returns CDR1 MNHEY and CDR2 SVGEGT. Trimming left V 3 bases short and J 9 bases short, with 9 bases between. The CDR3 is made up of 12 amino acids. The CDR3 coding sequence is TGTGCCAGCAGTTATGGTACTTTTGAGCAGTTCTTC. Protein product: CASSYGTFEQFF.

The rearrangement joins TRBV7-9 to TRBJ2-7; 7 positions agree with TRBD1. This CDR3 region has 13 residues. The ends lost 5 bases at V and 2 bases at J; junction bases unmatched: 3. Germline CDR1 is SEHNR and CDR2 is FQNEAQ (reference sequence). CDR3 in DNA: TGTGCCAGCAGCCCGGGACAGCCCTACGAGCAGTACTTC. It specifies CASSPGQPYEQYF. Full variable domain (rest looked up from reference TRBV7-9 and TRBJ2-7): DTGVSQNPRHKITKRGQNVTFRCDPISEHNRLYWYRQTLGQGPEFLTYFQNEAQLEKSRLLSDRFSAERPKGSFSTLEIQRTEQGDSAMYLCASSPGQPYEQYFGPGTRLTVT.

This clonotype was seen at least ten times. This chain joins TRBV27 and TRBJ2-7; 7 positions match TRBD2. The J segment lost 3 bases and the V segment lost 6 bases, leaving 5 bases of the junction unmatched. There are 13 residues in the CDR3. The germline V gene encodes CDR1 MNHEY and CDR2 SMNVEV (reference sequence). The CDR3 sequence is CASSYGLDYEQYF. The CDR3 region has the DNA TGTGCCAGCAGCTATGGACTAGACTACGAGCAGTACTTC.

This clonotype was seen ten or more times. The gene calls are TRBV6-5 and TRBJ2-3; no reliable D call. Between the trimmed V and J ends, which lost 5 bases and 0 bases, there was a span of 12 bases. The CDR3 length is 15 residues. Germline V gene lookup returns CDR1 MNHEY and CDR2 SVGAGI. This CDR3 reads CASSRWVSSTDTQYF. DNA of the CDR3: TGTGCCAGCAGTCGCTGGGTCTCTAGCACAGATACGCAGTATTTT.

V and J are TRBV3-1 and TRBJ2-7; D might be TRBD2 (6 bases). The CDR3 length is 15 residues. From germline, CDR1 is LGHDT and CDR2 YNNKEL (reference sequence). Trimming shortened V by 1 base and J by 2 bases, and 12 bases separated the two germline ends. The CDR3 is CASSQGVSGAYEQYF. In DNA form, the CDR3 reads TGTGCCAGCAGCCAAGGGGTTAGCGGCGCCTACGAGCAGTACTTC.

This clonotype was detected many times. V and J are TRBV7-9 and TRBJ2-1; the match to TRBD2 covers 13 bases. Germline V gene lookup returns CDR1 SEHNR and CDR2 FQNEAQ (reference sequence). The CDR3 length is 15 residues. The V segment lost 5 bases and the J segment 5 bases; nucleotides outside the gene matches: 3. This CDR3 is CASSTLAGGDNEQFF. The CDR3 nucleotides are TGTGCCAGCAGCACACTAGCGGGAGGGGACAATGAGCAGTTCTTC.

This clonotype was recorded a few times. The chain has TRBV29-1 and TRBJ1-2, with 9 bases fitting TRBD1. The CDR3 consists of 12 residues. Germline CDR1 is SQVTM and CDR2 is ANQGSEA. After removal of 6 bases from V and 6 bases from J, the junction contained 5 bases not matched to a gene. In nucleotides, the CDR3 is TGCAGCGTGGGGACAGGGAGAGATGGCTACACCTTC. Protein sequence: CSVGTGRDGYTF.

The chain links TRBV19 to TRBJ2-2, with TRBD2 as a possible D gene (6 bases). The CDR3 is made up of 13 amino acids. V lost 8 bases and J 4 bases, leaving 11 bases between the germline ends. CDR1 LNHDA and CDR2 SQIVND come from the germline V gene (reference sequence). CDR3 in amino acids: CASRGSGTGELFF. The CDR3 DNA sequence: TGTGCCAGTCGGGGGAGCGGCACCGGGGAGCTGTTTTTT.